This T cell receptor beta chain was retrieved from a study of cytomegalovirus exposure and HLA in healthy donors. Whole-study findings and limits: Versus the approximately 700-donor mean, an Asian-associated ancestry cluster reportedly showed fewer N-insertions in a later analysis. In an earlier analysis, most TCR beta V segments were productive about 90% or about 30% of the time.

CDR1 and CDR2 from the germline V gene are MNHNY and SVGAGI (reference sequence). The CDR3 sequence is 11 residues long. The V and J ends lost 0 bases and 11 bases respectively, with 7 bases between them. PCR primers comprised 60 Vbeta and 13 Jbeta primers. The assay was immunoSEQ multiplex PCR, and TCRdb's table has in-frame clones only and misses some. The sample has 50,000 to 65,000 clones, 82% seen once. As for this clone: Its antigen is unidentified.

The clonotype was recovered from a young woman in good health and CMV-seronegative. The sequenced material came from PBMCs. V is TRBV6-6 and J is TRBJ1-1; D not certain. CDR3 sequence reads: CASSYSGGAFF. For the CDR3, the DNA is TGTGCCAGCAGTTACTCAGGAGGGGCTTTCTTT.